These 30 T cell receptor beta chains were sequenced from one sample in a study of blood T cell repertoires in COVID-19. Data came from immunoSEQ multiplex PCR; TCRdb stores just in-frame clones and leaves some out. The sample holds about 29,000 clones, roughly nine tenths seen once. The specimen sequenced was peripheral blood. These receptors were taken from a human donor with active COVID-19. The donor label of this sample is uncertain.

V and J are TRBV3-1 (or the pseudogene TRBV3-2) and TRBJ1-4, with TRBD1 as a possible D gene (5 bases). Germline V gene sequence: CDR1 LGHDT, CDR2 YNNKEL (reference sequence). V shed 3 bases and J shed 8 bases, with 16 bases lying between them. The CDR3 consists of 15 residues. The CDR3 DNA reads TGTGCCAGCAGCCACCCCAAAGGGACTCGGGAAAAACTGTTTTTT. It encodes CASSHPKGTREKLFF.

The rearrangement uses TRBV6-1 and TRBJ2-1; TRBD2 aligns across 16 bases. V lost 4 bases to trimming and J lost 4 bases; unmatched junction nucleotides: 4. The germline CDR1 and CDR2 sequences are MNHNS and SASEGT. CDR3 size: 17 residues. CDR3 protein: CASSAGLAGGLYNEQFF. In DNA form, the CDR3 reads TGTGCCAGCAGTGCGGGACTAGCGGGGGGGTTGTACAATGAGCAGTTCTTC.

The rearrangement joins TRBV3-1 (or the pseudogene TRBV3-2) to TRBJ1-2; 8 positions agree with TRBD1. This CDR3 has 13 residues. Losses at the gene ends were 3 bases for V and 8 bases for J; bases not matched to a gene: 5. The germline CDR1 and CDR2 sequences are LGHDT and YNNKEL (reference sequence). Here the CDR3 reads CASSQGQVRGYTF. CDR3 nucleotides: TGTGCCAGCAGCCAGGGACAGGTACGAGGCTACACCTTC.

V and J are TRBV10-3 and TRBJ2-5, with 8 bases identical to TRBD2. Germline CDR1 reads ENHRY; CDR2 reads SYGVKD. The CDR3 has 14 residues. The V segment lost 0 bases and the J segment 5 bases; nucleotides outside the gene matches: 2. This CDR3 is CAISESRGGETQYF. The CDR3 coding sequence is TGTGCCATCAGTGAGTCCCGGGGGGGGGAGACCCAGTACTTC.

This clone appeared a single time. The rearrangement joins TRBV4-3 to TRBJ2-3; D may be TRBD2 (6 bases). The CDR3 loop spans 16 amino acids. V was clipped by 2 bases and J by 5 bases, with 17 bases between them. Germline V gene data show CDR1 as LGHNA and CDR2 as YSLEER. The CDR3 DNA is TGCGCCAGCAGCCAACCCCGGGCCCCCGGGGGAGATACGCAGTATTTT. Protein sequence: CASSQPRAPGGDTQYF.

The rearrangement joins TRBV28 to TRBJ2-5; possibly TRBD2 for D (6 bases). The CDR3 totals 12 residues. Looked up from germline, CDR1 is MDHEN and CDR2 is SYDVKM. Trimming stripped 3 bases from V and 5 bases from J, with 7 bases between. The CDR3 DNA reads as TGTGCCAGCAGTTTGCTAGCGGAGACCCAGTACTTC. It is translated as CASSLLAETQYF.

The chain is built from TRBV6-5 and TRBJ2-7; the match to TRBD1 covers 8 bases. CDR1 is MNHEY, CDR2 SVGAGI, per germline. With 6 bases clipped from V and 0 bases from J, the junction kept 4 bases outside the gene matches. This CDR3 contains 14 residues. The CDR3 nucleotides are TGTGCCAGCAGAAGGACAGGGACCTCCTACGAGCAGTACTTC. Translating gives CASRRTGTSYEQYF.

The rearrangement uses TRBV5-1 and TRBJ2-3, with D possibly being TRBD2 (5 bases). Germline lookup yields CDR1 SGHRS and CDR2 YFSETQ. This CDR3 is 13 amino acids long. V lost 4 bases and J 4 bases, leaving 10 bases between the germline ends. The CDR3 DNA reads as TGCGCCAGCAGCGGGCTAGCTCCAGATACGCAGTATTTT. Amino acids: CASSGLAPDTQYF.

This clone occurred a few times. This chain connects TRBV9 to TRBJ2-5, with D possibly matching TRBD1 (5 bases). CDR1 is SGDLS and CDR2 is YYNGEE in the germline V gene. This CDR3 region has 15 residues. Trimming left V 0 bases short and J 5 bases short, with 14 bases between. The CDR3 DNA follows: TGTGCCAGCAGCGTAGGGGGCAGGCGTGGGGAGACCCAGTACTTC. Protein sequence: CASSVGGRRGETQYF.

This clone appeared once. The chain joins TRBV4-1 to TRBJ2-1; D is unresolved. Germline V gene data show CDR1 as MGHRA and CDR2 as YSYEKL. The CDR3 contains 16 residues. V lost 0 bases, J lost 3 bases, and 12 bases lay in between. This CDR3 is CASSQDIGGLYNEQFF. The CDR3 DNA is TGCGCCAGCAGCCAAGACATAGGCGGTCTCTACAATGAGCAGTTCTTC.

V and J are TRBV30 and TRBJ1-2; 9 bases are shared with TRBD1. This CDR3 region has 16 residues. J gave up 4 bases and V 0 bases, and 9 bases lay outside the gene matches. Germline CDR1 GTSNPN, CDR2 SVGIG (reference sequence). The CDR3 DNA reads TGTGCCTGGAGTGTATTTGGGACAGGGTCGAGCTATGGCTACACCTTC. Translation gives CAWSVFGTGSSYGYTF.

This rearrangement joins TRBV28 to TRBJ1-1; D not certain. The CDR3 consists of 8 residues. V lost 10 bases and J 8 bases, leaving 5 bases between the germline ends. The germline CDR1 and CDR2 sequences are MDHEN and SYDVKM. CDR3 residues: CANKEAFF. The CDR3 region has the DNA TGTGCCAACAAGGAAGCTTTCTTT.

The chain links TRBV5-5 to TRBJ2-3; D might be TRBD2 (5 bases). V was shortened by 0 bases and J by 2 bases, with 13 bases between the two germline ends. The CDR3 spans 16 residues. Germline lookup yields CDR1 SGHKS and CDR2 YYEKEE (reference sequence). CDR3 protein: CASSLAASSNTDTQYF. The CDR3 nucleotides are TGTGCCAGCAGCTTGGCCGCTAGCTCAAACACAGATACGCAGTATTTT. The full variable domain, with the rest looked up from reference TRBV5-5 and TRBJ2-3, is DAGVTQSPTHLIKTRGQQVTLRCSPISGHKSVSWYQQVLGQGPQFIFQYYEKEERGRGNFPDRFSARQFPNYSSELNVNALLLGDSALYLCASSLAASSNTDTQYFGPGTRLTVL.

In this sample, this clone is medium-sized. This rearrangement joins TRBV3-1 (or the pseudogene TRBV3-2) to TRBJ2-5, with a weak D call TRBD2 (6 bases). The CDR3 covers 18 residues. The V gene's germline CDR1 is LGHDT and CDR2 YNNKEL (reference sequence). V lost 3 bases to trimming and J lost 1 base, with 21 bases between them. This CDR3 reads CASSHLGDSTTPQETQYF. The DNA for the CDR3 is TGTGCCAGCAGCCACCTCGGGGACTCCACCACCCCCCAAGAGACCCAGTACTTC.

The chain has TRBV5-1 and TRBJ2-3; TRBD2 aligns across 10 bases. Germline CDR1 SGHRS, CDR2 YFSETQ. The CDR3 length is 16 residues. The J segment lost 3 bases and the V segment lost 4 bases, leaving 8 bases of the junction unmatched. In nucleotides, the CDR3 is TGCGCCAGCAGCCGGGGCCCGGGACTAGCGACAGATACGCAGTATTTT. Protein product: CASSRGPGLATDTQYF. The whole variable domain, filled in from reference TRBV5-1 and TRBJ2-3, reads KAGVTQTPRYLIKTRGQQVTLSCSPISGHRSVSWYQQTPGQGLQFLFEYFSETQRNKGNFPGRFSGRQFSNSRSEMNVSTLELGDSALYLCASSRGPGLATDTQYFGPGTRLTVL.

The V call is TRBV5-1, the J call TRBJ1-2; TRBD1 might be the D (5 bases). The V end lost 4 bases, the J end lost 7 bases, and 14 bases lay between the germline ends. The CDR3 length is 13 residues. The germline CDR1 and CDR2 sequences are SGHRS and YFSETQ. CDR3 residues: CASSPSGGSGYTF. For the CDR3, the DNA is TGCGCCAGCAGCCCCTCCGGGGGGTCTGGCTACACCTTC. Full variable domain (rest looked up from reference TRBV5-1 and TRBJ1-2): KAGVTQTPRYLIKTRGQQVTLSCSPISGHRSVSWYQQTPGQGLQFLFEYFSETQRNKGNFPGRFSGRQFSNSRSEMNVSTLELGDSALYLCASSPSGGSGYTFGSGTRLTVV.

The J gene is TRBJ2-2, the V gene TRBV5-1; D might be TRBD1 (6 bases). Trimming shortened V by 3 bases and J by 6 bases, and 18 bases separated the two germline ends. The CDR3 spans 16 residues. Germline V CDR1 and CDR2: SGHRS, YFSETQ. In DNA form, the CDR3 reads TGCGCCAGCAGCTCCAGACAGGCCCCTGGACCCGGGGAGCTGTTTTTT. It specifies CASSSRQAPGPGELFF.

The rearrangement uses TRBV6-5 and TRBJ2-3; 8 bases agree with TRBD1. The CDR3 runs 16 residues. CDR1 is MNHEY and CDR2 is SVGAGI in the germline V gene. With 0 bases clipped from V and 2 bases from J, the junction kept 4 bases outside the gene matches. The DNA of the CDR3 is TGTGCCAGCAGTTACTCGGGACAGGCTTTCACAGATACGCAGTATTTT. Translating gives CASSYSGQAFTDTQYF.

The CDR3: CASSKGLAQLSQETQYF. The CDR3 DNA follows: TGTGCCAGCAGCAAGGGACTAGCGCAACTCTCCCAAGAGACCCAGTACTTC. The V gene is TRBV7-9, the J gene TRBJ2-5; TRBD2 matches at 10 bases. Germline V gene sequence: CDR1 SEHNR, CDR2 FQNEAQ (reference sequence). CDR3 length: 17 residues. Trimming removed 5 bases from V and 1 base from J; junction bases left unmatched: 10.

This clone came up a few times. V is TRBV7-9 and J is TRBJ1-5; 7 positions agree with TRBD1. This CDR3 is 16 amino acids long. Germline assignment: CDR1 SEHNR and CDR2 FQNEAQ (reference sequence). V trimming: 3 bases; J trimming: 2 bases; junction bases outside the gene matches: 7. The CDR3 coding sequence is TGTGCCAGCAGCTTGACAGGGAATGAAGGCAATCAGCCCCAGCATTTT. Residues: CASSLTGNEGNQPQHF.

The rearrangement uses TRBV28 and TRBJ2-1, with D maybe TRBD1 (5 bases). Germline CDR1 MDHEN, CDR2 SYDVKM. Trimming removed 2 bases at V and 7 bases at J, with 9 bases between. The CDR3 is 13 residues long. Here the CDR3 DNA reads TGTGCCAGCAGTTTACAGGGTGGAAATGAGCAGTTCTTC. Translating gives CASSLQGGNEQFF.

This clone was seen once. The J gene is TRBJ1-2, the V gene TRBV28; 9 bases are shared with TRBD1. CDR1 is MDHEN, CDR2 SYDVKM, per germline. V gave up 5 bases and J gave up 2 bases; unmatched junction bases: 3. The CDR3 runs 14 residues. The CDR3 sequence: CASSGDRGNYGYTF. The CDR3 bases are TGTGCCAGCAGTGGCGACAGGGGGAACTATGGCTACACCTTC.

This clone was found once. V is TRBV15 and J is TRBJ1-1; 7 positions agree with TRBD1. The CDR3 sequence is 13 residues long. The germline V gene has CDR1 LNHNV and CDR2 YYDKDF (reference sequence). With V trimmed by 3 bases and J by 10 bases, 8 bases remained unmatched. The CDR3 spells CATSSLQGGVAFF. The DNA for the CDR3 is TGTGCCACCAGCAGCCTGCAGGGGGGAGTAGCTTTCTTT. The full variable domain, its missing parts supplied by reference TRBV15 and TRBJ1-1, is DAMVIQNPRYQVTQFGKPVTLSCSQTLNHNVMYWYQQKSSQAPKLLFHYYDKDFNNEADTPDNFQSRRPNTSFCFLDIRSPGLGDTAMYLCATSSLQGGVAFFGQGTRLTVV.

The chain is built from TRBV6-5 and TRBJ1-4, with 8 nucleotides matching TRBD1. Germline-derived CDR1 and CDR2 are MNHEY and SVGAGI. The J segment lost 8 bases and the V segment lost 5 bases, leaving 10 bases of the junction unmatched. The CDR3 runs 15 residues. The CDR3 bases are TGTGCCAGCAGTCCAACCCGGACAGGGTACGAAAAACTGTTTTTT. It specifies CASSPTRTGYEKLFF.

V and J are TRBV14 and TRBJ1-2; 7 bases map to TRBD1. This CDR3 has 14 amino acids. Germline CDR1 is SGHDN and CDR2 is FVKESK. The V segment lost 10 bases and the J segment 8 bases; nucleotides outside the gene matches: 16. The CDR3 is CANNPLGGGGGYTF. The CDR3 DNA is TGTGCCAACAACCCTCTTGGTGGAGGGGGCGGCTACACCTTC.

CDR3 region: CSALLRETQYF. The CDR3 DNA reads TGCAGTGCTCTACTGCGGGAGACCCAGTACTTC. The chain has TRBV20-1 and TRBJ2-5; D unclear. V gave up 5 bases and J gave up 5 bases, with 9 bases separating them. In germline, CDR1 is DFQATT, CDR2 SNEGSKA (reference sequence). The CDR3 has 11 amino acids.

This clone was counted once. This sequence joins TRBV11-2 and TRBJ2-5; D not certain. The germline V and J ends were trimmed by 0 bases and 5 bases, with 10 bases remaining between them. The length of the CDR3 is 14 residues. CDR1 is SGHAT and CDR2 is FQNNGV in the germline V gene. CDR3 in amino acids: CASSLDNFMETQYF. Written as DNA, the CDR3 is TGTGCCAGCAGCTTAGATAACTTTATGGAGACCCAGTACTTC.

This chain uses TRBV28 with TRBJ1-1, with D tentatively TRBD1 (5 bases). Germline V gene lookup returns CDR1 MDHEN and CDR2 SYDVKM. CDR3 length equals 14 residues. V dropped 3 bases and J dropped 4 bases, with 12 bases sitting between them. In nucleotides, the CDR3 is TGTGCCAGCAGTTTGGGCGGGGGTTCCACTGAAGCTTTCTTT. Translating it yields CASSLGGGSTEAFF.

The chain links TRBV24-1 to TRBJ2-1; the match to TRBD1 covers 10 bases. Losses at the gene ends were 4 bases for V and 1 base for J; bases not matched to a gene: 9. This CDR3 is built from 18 residues. The germline V gene encodes CDR1 KGHDR and CDR2 SFDVKD. CDR3 DNA: TGTGCCACCAGTGACGCTACACCGGGACAGGGGTCCTACAATGAGCAGTTCTTC. This gives the protein CATSDATPGQGSYNEQFF.

The J gene is TRBJ2-2, the V gene TRBV24-1, with 8 bases lining up with TRBD1. Trimming removed 10 bases from V and 1 base from J; junction bases left unmatched: 4. Looked up from germline, CDR1 is KGHDR and CDR2 is SFDVKD. The CDR3 spans 14 residues. The CDR3 nucleotides read TGTGCCACTAGCGGACAGGGGAACACCGGGGAGCTGTTTTTT. Encoded protein: CATSGQGNTGELFF.